These T cell receptor beta chains were read from a single sample in a study of cytomegalovirus exposure and HLA in healthy donors. The method was immunoSEQ multiplex PCR; TCRdb's version includes in-frame clones alone and lacks a portion of them. The sample has 200,000 to 250,000 clones, 60% to 85% seen once. The sequencing input was PBMCs. These receptors were taken from a man in his forties in good health and CMV-seronegative. The CDR3 runs from the conserved cysteine through the conserved F or W. D genes are given only for firm matches. Not all rows give a size; the values are once, few, many and, for expanded clones, a class.

size: NA
J: TRBJ2-2
V: TRBV9
D: NA
DNA: TGTGCCAGCAGCGTAGCAGGTGGCAGTGGCACCGGGGAGCTGTTTTTT
CDR3: CASSVAGGSGTGELFF

size: NA
J: TRBJ2-5
V: TRBV9
D: NA
DNA: TGTGCCAGCAGCGTAGGGGGAGGATATGGAGAGACCCAGTACTTC
CDR3: CASSVGGGYGETQYF

size: many
J: TRBJ1-2
V: TRBV4-1
D: NA
DNA: TGCGCCAGCAGCCAATTGGGAGCTGGCTACACCTTC
CDR3: CASSQLGAGYTF

size: NA
J: TRBJ2-1
V: TRBV27
D: NA
DNA: TGTGCCAGCAGTTCTGGACAGCGAATTTACAATGAGCAGTTCTTC
CDR3: CASSSGQRIYNEQFF

size: few
J: TRBJ2-7
V: TRBV27
D: TRBD2
DNA: TGTGCCAGCAGTACGAGCGGGACCTTCTACGAGCAGTACTTC
CDR3: CASSTSGTFYEQYF

size: NA
J: TRBJ1-1
V: TRBV18
D: TRBD1
DNA: TGTGCCAGCTCAGACAGGGTAGCTACTGAAGCTTTCTTT
CDR3: CASSDRVATEAFF

size: few
J: TRBJ2-7
V: TRBV5-5
D: TRBD1
DNA: TGTGCCAGCAGCTTGGCCCCCGGACAGGGGGCTGTCTACGAGCAGTACTTC
CDR3: CASSLAPGQGAVYEQYF

size: NA
J: TRBJ2-1
V: TRBV27
D: TRBD2
DNA: TGTGCCAGCAGTTTTCGGGATCCGGGACTAGCCGGTAATGAGCAGTTCTTC
CDR3: CASSFRDPGLAGNEQFF

size: NA
J: TRBJ1-2
V: TRBV11-2
D: NA
DNA: TGTGCCAGCAGCTTAGATGGGGGGAAAAAAGGCTACACCTTC
CDR3: CASSLDGGKKGYTF

size: NA
J: TRBJ1-1
V: TRBV2
D: TRBD1
DNA: TGTGCCAGCAGCCCCAGGGGGAATGGAGGTGAAGCTTTCTTT
CDR3: CASSPRGNGGEAFF

size: NA
J: TRBJ1-1
V: TRBV5-6
D: NA
DNA: TGTGCCAGCAGCCGGTTCGACAGCCCAACTGAAGCTTTCTTT
CDR3: CASSRFDSPTEAFF

size: NA
J: TRBJ2-7
V: TRBV28
D: TRBD2
DNA: TGTGCCAGCAGTTTGCCTAGCGGGAGTAGAGAGGAGCAGTACTTC
CDR3: CASSLPSGSREEQYF

size: NA
J: TRBJ1-5
V: TRBV15
D: NA
DNA: TGTGCCACCAGCAGGGACGGGGACAATCAGCCCCAGCATTTT
CDR3: CATSRDGDNQPQHF

size: once
J: TRBJ2-2
V: TRBV2
D: TRBD1
DNA: TGTGCCAGCAGTGACGGGACAGGGAACACCGGGGAGCTGTTTTTT
CDR3: CASSDGTGNTGELFF

size: NA
J: TRBJ1-3
V: TRBV7-9
D: TRBD1
DNA: TGTTCCAGCAGCTTAGAGCGCGGACAGGGCTCTGGAAACACCATATATTTT
CDR3: CSSSLERGQGSGNTIYF

size: NA
J: TRBJ2-5
V: TRBV30
D: NA
DNA: TGTGCCTGGGGGGAGGGGCAGGGGGAGACCCAGTACTTC
CDR3: CAWGEGQGETQYF

size: NA
J: TRBJ1-6
V: TRBV19
D: TRBD1
DNA: TGTGCCAGTAGTCCCAGGGACAGGGGACAACCCACCCTCCACTTT
CDR3: CASSPRDRGQPTLHF

size: NA
J: TRBJ2-1
V: TRBV7-9
D: TRBD2
DNA: TGTGCCAGCAGACCCTCCGGACTAGCTATCCACAATGAGCAGTTCTTC
CDR3: CASRPSGLAIHNEQFF

size: NA
J: TRBJ2-7
V: TRBV7-8
D: NA
DNA: TGTGCCAGCAGCCCTAGCTCCTACGAGCAGTACTTC
CDR3: CASSPSSYEQYF

size: NA
J: TRBJ1-1
V: TRBV28
D: NA
DNA: TGTGCCAGCGAACGGGGAGGTGAAGCTTTCTTT
CDR3: CASERGGEAFF

size: NA
J: TRBJ1-4
V: TRBV11-2
D: NA
DNA: TGTGCCAGCAGCCCAGGGGTCGGAGAAAAACTGTTTTTT
CDR3: CASSPGVGEKLFF

size: NA
J: TRBJ2-5
V: TRBV7-2
D: TRBD2
DNA: TGTGCCAGCAGCGTTTCTAGCGGCCAAGAGACCCAGTACTTC
CDR3: CASSVSSGQETQYF

size: NA
J: TRBJ2-6
V: TRBV10-3
D: TRBD2
DNA: TGTGCCATCAGTCCCGGGAGGATCGTAATTCAAAACTCTGGGGCCAACGTCCTGACTTTC
CDR3: CAISPGRIVIQNSGANVLTF

size: NA
J: TRBJ2-5
V: TRBV11-2
D: NA
DNA: TGTGCCAGCAGTCCCACGTCCAGGGTAGGTGAGCAGTACTTC
CDR3: CASSPTSRVGEQYF

size: NA
J: TRBJ2-1
V: TRBV15
D: NA
DNA: TGTGCCACCAGCGGCGGGATCCGGGACAATGAGCAGTTCTTC
CDR3: CATSGGIRDNEQFF

size: NA
J: TRBJ2-1
V: TRBV11-3
D: NA
DNA: TGTGCCAGCAGCTTTGGGACTCAGAATGAGCAGTTCTTC
CDR3: CASSFGTQNEQFF

size: NA
J: TRBJ2-1
V: TRBV5-6
D: TRBD2
DNA: TGTGCCAGCAGCGGGGGACTAGCGGTTGGGAGGAATGAGCAGTTCTTC
CDR3: CASSGGLAVGRNEQFF

size: NA
J: TRBJ2-7
V: TRBV18
D: TRBD1
DNA: TGTGCCAGCTCACCCGGACAGGGAGTCGAGCAGTACTTC
CDR3: CASSPGQGVEQYF

size: NA
J: TRBJ2-7
V: TRBV4-2
D: TRBD1
DNA: TGTGCCAGCAGCCTCCTAGCTGGGACAGGGGATTCCTACGAGCAGTACTTC
CDR3: CASSLLAGTGDSYEQYF

size: NA
J: TRBJ1-2
V: TRBV7-2
D: NA
DNA: TGTGCCAGCAGCGCCCGGGACACGGGCTATGGCTACACCTTC
CDR3: CASSARDTGYGYTF

size: NA
J: TRBJ2-7
V: TRBV18
D: TRBD1
DNA: TGTGCCAGCTCACCTACAGGGACAGGGATCAGCGAGCAGTACTTC
CDR3: CASSPTGTGISEQYF

size: NA
J: TRBJ2-1
V: TRBV5-1
D: NA
DNA: TGCGCCAGCAGCTTGGTGTTCCCCGGGGATGAGCAGTTCTTC
CDR3: CASSLVFPGDEQFF